The 15 T cell receptor beta chains in this list originate from one sample, sequenced in a study of T cell changes during pregnancy in multiple sclerosis. Only in-frame clones appear in the TCRdb table, and some are missing; sequencing was by immunoSEQ multiplex PCR. The sample records 73,000 or so clones, roughly nine tenths being singletons. Sequences were derived from peripheral blood, sampled after pregnancy. These receptors were collected from a female donor in good health, enrolled as a control in a pregnancy study.

The chain couples TRBV6-4 to TRBJ2-3; 9 positions agree with TRBD1. The J segment lost 4 bases and the V segment lost 3 bases, leaving 2 bases of the junction unmatched. The CDR3 totals 14 residues. Germline CDR1 is MRHNA and CDR2 is SNTAGT. Here the CDR3 reads CASSEGTGSDTQYF. CDR3 nucleotide sequence: TGTGCCAGCAGTGAGGGGACAGGGTCAGATACGCAGTATTTT.

As DNA, the CDR3 is TGTGCCAGCAGCTTAGGGACTATGAACACCGGGGAGCTGTTTTTT. Protein sequence: CASSLGTMNTGELFF. This chain joins TRBV13 and TRBJ2-2, with a tentative D call TRBD2 (5 bases). From germline, CDR1 is PRHDT and CDR2 FYEKMQ (reference sequence). This CDR3 comprises 15 residues. V was pared by 0 bases and J by 1 base, with 6 bases between.

V is TRBV18 and J is TRBJ2-7; TRBD1 matches 12 bases. CDR3 length: 20 residues. The V segment lost 4 bases and the J segment 6 bases; nucleotides outside the gene matches: 22. Germline CDR1 reads KGHSH; CDR2 reads LQKENI. The chain's CDR3 is CASSLKDLYRGTGGFSEQYF. CDR3 sequence (DNA): TGTGCCAGCTCACTAAAAGACTTATACCGTGGGACAGGGGGCTTTAGCGAGCAGTACTTC.

This clone was recorded once. The chain is built from TRBV19 and TRBJ1-1; 7 bases match TRBD1. Germline V gene data show CDR1 as LNHDA and CDR2 as SQIVND (reference sequence). The CDR3 sequence is 15 residues long. V gave up 7 bases and J gave up 5 bases; unmatched junction bases: 13. The CDR3 loop is CASTTGTGVGTEAFF. CDR3 nucleotides: TGTGCCAGTACCACAGGAACAGGGGTCGGAACTGAAGCTTTCTTT.

The V gene is TRBV5-5, the J gene TRBJ2-7; D is ambiguous. Per the germline V gene, CDR1 is SGHKS and CDR2 is YYEKEE (reference sequence). Trimming left V 5 bases short and J 4 bases short, with 7 bases between. There are 11 residues in the CDR3. The CDR3 nucleotides read TGTGCCAGCAGGGCCGGGTACGAGCAGTACTTC. Its protein is CASRAGYEQYF.

By sample fraction, this clone is medium-sized. V usage is TRBV19 and J usage is TRBJ1-2, with a possible D match to TRBD1 (6 bases). V lost 0 bases and J lost 3, with 11 bases in between. Germline CDR1 and CDR2: LNHDA and SQIVND (reference sequence). The CDR3 is 15 residues long. CDR3 sequence (DNA): TGTGCCAGTAGTATAGACCGACAGGCCCACTATGGCTACACCTTC. This translates into CASSIDRQAHYGYTF.

The chain is built from TRBV5-1 and TRBJ2-3; the D is unclear. Germline V gene sequence: CDR1 SGHRS, CDR2 YFSETQ. The ends were cut back, 7 bases at V and 2 bases at J, with 11 bases in the middle. The CDR3 has 13 amino acids. The CDR3, as DNA: TGCGCCAGCGGTGAGCCCCCCACAGATACGCAGTATTTT. Translating gives CASGEPPTDTQYF.

The gene calls are TRBV10-2 and TRBJ1-4; the D gene is possibly TRBD1 (5 bases). Germline CDR1 and CDR2: WSHSY and SAAADI. This CDR3 spans 15 amino acids. The V gene lost 7 bases and the J gene lost 5 bases, with 17 bases spanning the gap. In DNA form, the CDR3 reads TGCGCCAGCAACGGGGGTCGGTCGGCGAATGAAAAACTGTTTTTT. Translation gives CASNGGRSANEKLFF.

This sequence joins TRBV6-5 and TRBJ1-1; D is possibly TRBD1 (5 bases). The germline V gene encodes CDR1 MNHEY and CDR2 SVGAGI. The CDR3 has 11 residues. The V and J ends lost 7 bases and 5 bases respectively, with 8 bases between them. The CDR3 DNA follows: TGTGCCAGCAACAAGGGGACTGAAGCTTTCTTT. It translates to CASNKGTEAFF.

This sequence joins TRBV19 and TRBJ1-2; D gene uncertain. The V end was cut by 3 bases, the J end by 4 bases, with 12 bases between. CDR1 and CDR2 from the germline V gene are LNHDA and SQIVND (reference sequence). The CDR3 loop spans 14 amino acids. Here the CDR3 DNA reads TGTGCCAGTAGTATTGAGGTGATGGGCTATGGCTACACCTTC. Translation: CASSIEVMGYGYTF.

The V and J genes are TRBV10-2 and TRBJ1-1; 7 bases line up with TRBD1. The germline gives CDR1 WSHSY, CDR2 SAAADI. The J segment lost 5 bases and the V segment lost 5 bases, leaving 8 bases of the junction unmatched. This CDR3 has 14 residues. The CDR3 loop is CASSPGQVRTEAFF. The CDR3 DNA is TGCGCCAGCAGTCCTGGACAGGTCAGAACTGAAGCTTTCTTT.

The V and J genes are TRBV29-1 and TRBJ2-1, with 10 bases matching TRBD2. Per germline, CDR1 SQVTM and CDR2 ANQGSEA. Trimming removed 5 bases from V and 0 bases from J; junction bases left unmatched: 1. This CDR3 is 14 amino acids long. As DNA, the CDR3 is TGCAGCGTTCGGACTAGCGGCTCCTACAATGAGCAGTTCTTC. This gives the protein CSVRTSGSYNEQFF.

This chain uses TRBV5-1 with TRBJ2-3; 12 bases line up with TRBD1. J was trimmed by 3 bases and V by 3 bases; bases with no gene match: 8. CDR3 length: 17 amino acids. Germline V gene data show CDR1 as SGHRS and CDR2 as YFSETQ. CDR3 in DNA: TGCGCCAGCAGCTCCGGGACAGGGGGCGCAGGGACAGATACGCAGTATTTT. Amino acid sequence: CASSSGTGGAGTDTQYF.

Only one count was recorded for this clone. V is TRBV19 and J is TRBJ1-5; 9 bases align to TRBD1. CDR1 and CDR2 (germline): LNHDA, SQIVND (reference sequence). The J segment lost 10 bases and the V segment lost 2 bases, leaving 18 bases of the junction unmatched. CDR3 length equals 18 residues. The CDR3 spells CASSIPYPIRDRVGPQHF. CDR3 bases: TGTGCCAGTAGTATACCTTATCCTATCCGGGACAGGGTAGGTCCCCAGCATTTT.

The chain combines TRBV5-4 with TRBJ2-7; D might be TRBD2 (6 bases). The germline CDR1 and CDR2 sequences are SGHNT and YYREEE (reference sequence). Trimming took off 4 bases at V and 3 bases at J, with 17 bases between the two ends. The CDR3 is made up of 15 amino acids. The CDR3 nucleotides are TGTGCCAGCAGCCAAGATTTAGGGGACTTCTACGAGCAGTACTTC. It translates to CASSQDLGDFYEQYF. Full variable domain (remainder filled in from reference TRBV5-4 and TRBJ2-7): ETGVTQSPTHLIKTRGQQVTLRCSSQSGHNTVSWYQQALGQGPQFIFQYYREEENGRGNFPPRFSGLQFPNYSSELNVNALELDDSALYLCASSQDLGDFYEQYFGPGTRLTVT.